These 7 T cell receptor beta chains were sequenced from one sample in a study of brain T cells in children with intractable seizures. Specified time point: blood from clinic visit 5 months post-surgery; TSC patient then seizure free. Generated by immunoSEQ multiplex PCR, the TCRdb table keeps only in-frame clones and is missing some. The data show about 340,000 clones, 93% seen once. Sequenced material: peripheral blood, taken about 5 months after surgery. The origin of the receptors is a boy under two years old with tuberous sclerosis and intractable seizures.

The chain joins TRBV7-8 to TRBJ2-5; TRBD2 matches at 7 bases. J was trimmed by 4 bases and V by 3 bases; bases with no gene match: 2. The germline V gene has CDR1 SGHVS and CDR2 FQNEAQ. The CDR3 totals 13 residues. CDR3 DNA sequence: TGTGCCAGCAGCTTTGGACTAGTAGAGACCCAGTACTTC. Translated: CASSFGLVETQYF.

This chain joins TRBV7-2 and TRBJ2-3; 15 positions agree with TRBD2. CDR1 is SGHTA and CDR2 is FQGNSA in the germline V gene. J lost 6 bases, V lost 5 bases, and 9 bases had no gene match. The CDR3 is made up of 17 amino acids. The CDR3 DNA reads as TGTGCCAGCAGCCGCGGACTAGCGGGGGGGCCATGGGATACGCAGTATTTT. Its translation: CASSRGLAGGPWDTQYF.

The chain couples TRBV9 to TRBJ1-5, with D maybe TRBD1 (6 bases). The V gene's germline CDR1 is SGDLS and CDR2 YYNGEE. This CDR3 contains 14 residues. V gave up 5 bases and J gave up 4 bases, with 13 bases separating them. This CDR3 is CASSGTGNNQPQHF. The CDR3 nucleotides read TGTGCCAGCAGTGGTACAGGGAATAATCAGCCCCAGCATTTT.

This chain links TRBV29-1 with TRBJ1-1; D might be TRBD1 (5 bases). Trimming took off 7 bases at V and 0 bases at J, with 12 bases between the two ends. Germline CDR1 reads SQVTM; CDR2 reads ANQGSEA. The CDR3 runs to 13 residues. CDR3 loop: CSAGGDMNTEAFF. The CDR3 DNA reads TGCAGCGCCGGGGGGGATATGAACACTGAAGCTTTCTTT.

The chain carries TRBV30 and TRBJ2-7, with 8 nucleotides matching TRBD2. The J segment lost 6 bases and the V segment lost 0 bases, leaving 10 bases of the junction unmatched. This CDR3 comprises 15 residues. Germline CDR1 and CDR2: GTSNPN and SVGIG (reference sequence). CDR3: CAWSVWSGRFSEQYF. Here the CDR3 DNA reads TGTGCCTGGAGTGTATGGAGCGGGAGATTTAGCGAGCAGTACTTC.

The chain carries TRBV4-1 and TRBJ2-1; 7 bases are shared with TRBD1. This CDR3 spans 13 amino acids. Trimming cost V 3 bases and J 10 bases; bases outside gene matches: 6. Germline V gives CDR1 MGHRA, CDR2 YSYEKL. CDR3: CASSQTGIMEQFF. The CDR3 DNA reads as TGCGCCAGCAGCCAGACAGGGATTATGGAGCAGTTCTTC.

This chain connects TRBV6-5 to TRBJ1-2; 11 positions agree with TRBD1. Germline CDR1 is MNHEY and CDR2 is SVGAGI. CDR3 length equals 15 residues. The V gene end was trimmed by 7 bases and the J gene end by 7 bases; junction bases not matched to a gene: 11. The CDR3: CASTWDRGYRFGYTF. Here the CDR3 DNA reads TGTGCCAGCACCTGGGACAGGGGGTATCGGTTTGGCTACACCTTC.